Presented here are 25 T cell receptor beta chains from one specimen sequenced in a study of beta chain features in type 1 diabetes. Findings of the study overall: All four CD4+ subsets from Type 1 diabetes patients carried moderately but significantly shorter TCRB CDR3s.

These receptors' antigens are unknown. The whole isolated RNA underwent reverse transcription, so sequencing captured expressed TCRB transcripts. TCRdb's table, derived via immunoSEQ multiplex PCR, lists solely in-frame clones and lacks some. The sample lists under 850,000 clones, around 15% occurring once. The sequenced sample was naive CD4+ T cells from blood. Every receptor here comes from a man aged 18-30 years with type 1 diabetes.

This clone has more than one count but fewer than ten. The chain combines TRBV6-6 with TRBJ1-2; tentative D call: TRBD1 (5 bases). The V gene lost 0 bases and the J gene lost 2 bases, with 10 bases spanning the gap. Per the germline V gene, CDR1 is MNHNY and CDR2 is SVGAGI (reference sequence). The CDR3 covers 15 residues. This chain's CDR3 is CASSYSAGANYGYTF. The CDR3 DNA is TGTGCCAGCAGTTACTCTGCCGGGGCGAACTATGGCTACACCTTC.

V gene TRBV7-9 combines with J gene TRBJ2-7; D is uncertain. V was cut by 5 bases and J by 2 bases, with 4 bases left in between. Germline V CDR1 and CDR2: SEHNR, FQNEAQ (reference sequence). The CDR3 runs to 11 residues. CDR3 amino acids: CASSATYEQYF. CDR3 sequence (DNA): TGTGCCAGCAGCGCAACCTACGAGCAGTACTTC.

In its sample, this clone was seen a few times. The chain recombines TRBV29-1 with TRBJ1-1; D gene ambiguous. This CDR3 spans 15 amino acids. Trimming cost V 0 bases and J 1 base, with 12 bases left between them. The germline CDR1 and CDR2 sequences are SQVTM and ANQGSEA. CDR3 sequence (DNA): TGCAGCGTTGAAGAAGCCCCTCCTGGGAACACTGAAGCTTTCTTT. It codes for CSVEEAPPGNTEAFF.

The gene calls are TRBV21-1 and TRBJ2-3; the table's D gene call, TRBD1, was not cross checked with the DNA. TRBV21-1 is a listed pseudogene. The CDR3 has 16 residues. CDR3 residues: CASSKIDRGRPDTQYF. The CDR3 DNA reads TGTGCCAGCAGCAAGATTGACAGGGGGCGCCCAGATACGCAGTATTTT.

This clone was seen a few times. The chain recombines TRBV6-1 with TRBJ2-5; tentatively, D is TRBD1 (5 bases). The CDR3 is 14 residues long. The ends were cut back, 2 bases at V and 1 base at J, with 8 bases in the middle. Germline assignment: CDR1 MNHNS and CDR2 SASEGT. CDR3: CASSEWGSQETQYF. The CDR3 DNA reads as TGTGCCAGCAGTGAATGGGGCAGCCAAGAGACCCAGTACTTC.

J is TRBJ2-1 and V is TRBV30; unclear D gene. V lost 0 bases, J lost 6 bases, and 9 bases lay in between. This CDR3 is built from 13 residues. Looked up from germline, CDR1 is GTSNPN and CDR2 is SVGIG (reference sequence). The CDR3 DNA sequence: TGTGCCTGGAGTGTGTTCCCCGTCAATGAGCAGTTCTTC. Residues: CAWSVFPVNEQFF.

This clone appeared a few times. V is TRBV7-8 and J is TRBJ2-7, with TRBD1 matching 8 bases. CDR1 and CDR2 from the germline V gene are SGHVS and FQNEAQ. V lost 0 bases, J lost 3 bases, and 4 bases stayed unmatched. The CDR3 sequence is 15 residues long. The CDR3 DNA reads TGTGCCAGCAGCTTAGCGACAGGGGCCTTCTACGAGCAGTACTTC. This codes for CASSLATGAFYEQYF.

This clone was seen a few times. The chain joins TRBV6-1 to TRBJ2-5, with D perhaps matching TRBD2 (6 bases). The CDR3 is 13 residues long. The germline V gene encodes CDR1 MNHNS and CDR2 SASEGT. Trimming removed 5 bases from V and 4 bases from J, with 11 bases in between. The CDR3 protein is CASSTQGGETQYF. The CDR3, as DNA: TGTGCCAGCAGTACCCAGGGAGGAGAGACCCAGTACTTC.

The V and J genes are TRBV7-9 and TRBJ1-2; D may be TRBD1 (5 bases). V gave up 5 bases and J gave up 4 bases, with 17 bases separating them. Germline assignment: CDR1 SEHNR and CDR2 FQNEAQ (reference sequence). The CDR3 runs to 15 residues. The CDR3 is CASSPAAGDGYGYTF. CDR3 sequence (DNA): TGTGCCAGCAGCCCCGCGGCGGGGGACGGCTATGGCTACACCTTC.

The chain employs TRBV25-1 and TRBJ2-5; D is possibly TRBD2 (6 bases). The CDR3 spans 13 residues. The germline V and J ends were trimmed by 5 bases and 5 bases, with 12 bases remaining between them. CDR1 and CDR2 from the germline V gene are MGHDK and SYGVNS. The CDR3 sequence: CASSRSGVETQYF. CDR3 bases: TGTGCCAGCAGTAGGTCGGGGGTGGAGACCCAGTACTTC.

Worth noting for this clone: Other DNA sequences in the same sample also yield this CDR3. As DNA, the CDR3 is TGCGCCAGCAGCTTGGGGGGCCCAAATCAGCCCCAGCATTTT. Residues: CASSLGGPNQPQHF. V is TRBV5-1 and J is TRBJ1-5; D might be TRBD1 (5 bases). Germline-derived CDR1 and CDR2 are SGHRS and YFSETQ. V was clipped by 0 bases and J by 4 bases, with 8 bases between them. The CDR3 extends over 14 amino acids.

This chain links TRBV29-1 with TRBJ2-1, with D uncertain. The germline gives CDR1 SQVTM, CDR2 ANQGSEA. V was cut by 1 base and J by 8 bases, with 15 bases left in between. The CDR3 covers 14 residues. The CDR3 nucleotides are TGCAGCGTTGAAGTACTACCCAACCGGGATGAGCAGTTCTTC. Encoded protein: CSVEVLPNRDEQFF.

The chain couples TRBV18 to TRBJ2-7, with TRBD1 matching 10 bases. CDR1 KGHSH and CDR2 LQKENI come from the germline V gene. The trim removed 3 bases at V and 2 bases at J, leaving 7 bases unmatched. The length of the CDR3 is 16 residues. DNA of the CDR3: TGTGCCAGCTCACCTCCTCCGGGACAGGGGCCCTACGAGCAGTACTTC. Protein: CASSPPPGQGPYEQYF.

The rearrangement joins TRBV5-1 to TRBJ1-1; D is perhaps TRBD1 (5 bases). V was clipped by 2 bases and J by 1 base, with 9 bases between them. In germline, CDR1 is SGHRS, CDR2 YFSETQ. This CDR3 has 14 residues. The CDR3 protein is CASSFSTENTEAFF. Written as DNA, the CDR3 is TGCGCCAGCAGCTTCTCGACAGAGAACACTGAAGCTTTCTTT.

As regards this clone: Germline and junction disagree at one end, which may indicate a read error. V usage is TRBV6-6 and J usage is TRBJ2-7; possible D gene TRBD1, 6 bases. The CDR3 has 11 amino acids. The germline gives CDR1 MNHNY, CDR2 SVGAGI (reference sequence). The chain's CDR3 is CASRTQGPPVF. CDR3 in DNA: TGTGCCAGCAGGACACAGGGCCCCCCCGTCTTC.

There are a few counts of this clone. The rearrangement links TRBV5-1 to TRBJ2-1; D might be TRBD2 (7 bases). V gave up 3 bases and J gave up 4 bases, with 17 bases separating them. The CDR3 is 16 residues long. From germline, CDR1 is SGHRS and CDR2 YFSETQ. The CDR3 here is CASSSPEGGDYNEQFF. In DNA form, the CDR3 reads TGCGCCAGCAGCTCCCCTGAGGGGGGGGATTACAATGAGCAGTTCTTC.

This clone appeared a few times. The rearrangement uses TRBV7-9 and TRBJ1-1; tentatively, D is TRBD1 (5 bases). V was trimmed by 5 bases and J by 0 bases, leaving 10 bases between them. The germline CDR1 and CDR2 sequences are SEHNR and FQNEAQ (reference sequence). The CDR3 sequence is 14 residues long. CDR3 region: CASSPGRMNTEAFF. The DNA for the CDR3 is TGTGCCAGCAGCCCGGGACGGATGAACACTGAAGCTTTCTTT.

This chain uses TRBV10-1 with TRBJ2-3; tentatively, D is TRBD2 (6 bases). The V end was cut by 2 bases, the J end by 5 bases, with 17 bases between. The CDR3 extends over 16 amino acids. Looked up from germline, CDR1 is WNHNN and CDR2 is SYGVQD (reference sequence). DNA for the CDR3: TGCGCCAGCAGTGAGGGGGCCTGGGCTAGCGAAGATACGCAGTATTTT. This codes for CASSEGAWASEDTQYF.

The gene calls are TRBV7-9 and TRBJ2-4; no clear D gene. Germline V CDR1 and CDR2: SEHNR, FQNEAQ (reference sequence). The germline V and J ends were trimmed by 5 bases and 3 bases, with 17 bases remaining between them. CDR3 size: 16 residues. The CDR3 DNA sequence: TGTGCCAGCAGCCCCCAAGTACTCGGTGGCAAAAACATTCAGTACTTC. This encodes CASSPQVLGGKNIQYF.

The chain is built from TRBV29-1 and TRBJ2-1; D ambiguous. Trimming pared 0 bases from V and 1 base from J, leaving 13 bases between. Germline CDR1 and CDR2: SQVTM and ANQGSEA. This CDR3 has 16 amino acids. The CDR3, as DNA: TGCAGCGTTGAAGATCGTAAGAGTAGGTCCTACAATGAGCAGTTCTTC. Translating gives CSVEDRKSRSYNEQFF.

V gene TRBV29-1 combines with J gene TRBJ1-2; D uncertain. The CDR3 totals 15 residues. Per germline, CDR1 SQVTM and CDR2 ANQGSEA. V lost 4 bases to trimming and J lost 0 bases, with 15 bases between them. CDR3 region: CSVGRFYGTNYGYTF. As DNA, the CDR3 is TGCAGCGTTGGTAGGTTTTACGGAACTAACTATGGCTACACCTTC.

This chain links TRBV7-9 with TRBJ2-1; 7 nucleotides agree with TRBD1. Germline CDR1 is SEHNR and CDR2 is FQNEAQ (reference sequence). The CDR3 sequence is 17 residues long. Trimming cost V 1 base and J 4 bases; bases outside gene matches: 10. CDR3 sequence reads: CASSLGLTGKRYNEQFF. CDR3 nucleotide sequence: TGTGCCAGCAGCTTAGGACTGACAGGGAAAAGGTACAATGAGCAGTTCTTC.

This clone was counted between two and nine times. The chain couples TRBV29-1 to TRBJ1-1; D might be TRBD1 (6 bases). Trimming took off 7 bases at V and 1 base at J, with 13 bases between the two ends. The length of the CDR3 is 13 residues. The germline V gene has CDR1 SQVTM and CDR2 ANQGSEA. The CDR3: CSARGGTNTEAFF. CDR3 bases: TGCAGCGCCCGAGGGGGAACGAACACTGAAGCTTTCTTT.

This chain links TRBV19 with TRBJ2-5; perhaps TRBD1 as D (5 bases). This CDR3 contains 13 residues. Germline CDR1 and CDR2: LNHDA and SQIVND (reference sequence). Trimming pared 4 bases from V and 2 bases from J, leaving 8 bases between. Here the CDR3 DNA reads TGTGCCAGTAGTAACCAGGGACAAGAGACCCAGTACTTC. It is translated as CASSNQGQETQYF.

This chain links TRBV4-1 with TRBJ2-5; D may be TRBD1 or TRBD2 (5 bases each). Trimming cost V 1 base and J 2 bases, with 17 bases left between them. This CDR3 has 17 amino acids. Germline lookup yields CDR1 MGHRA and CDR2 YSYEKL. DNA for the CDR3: TGCGCCAGCAGCCAAGGCCCCTTCTACAGGACTCAAGAGACCCAGTACTTC. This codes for CASSQGPFYRTQETQYF.